Sequencing of this T cell receptor (beta chain) was carried out in a study of T cell responses to AZD1222 COVID-19 vaccine. Assay used: immunoSEQ multiplex PCR; TCRdb lists only in-frame clones, some missing. Of over 150,000 clones listed, about nine tenths are singletons. CDR1 is LGHNA and CDR2 is YSLEER in the germline V gene. The CDR3 runs to 14 residues. V was shortened by 0 bases and J by 7 bases, with 9 bases between the two germline ends. The sample here was peripheral blood, taken on day 0 of AZD1222 vaccination. This sequence was found in an adult in good health. The rearrangement links TRBV4-3 to TRBJ1-4; possible D gene TRBD1, 6 bases. The CDR3 sequence: CASSQEGGGEKLFF. CDR3 sequence (DNA): TGCGCCAGCAGCCAAGAGGGAGGGGGTGAAAAACTGTTTTTT.